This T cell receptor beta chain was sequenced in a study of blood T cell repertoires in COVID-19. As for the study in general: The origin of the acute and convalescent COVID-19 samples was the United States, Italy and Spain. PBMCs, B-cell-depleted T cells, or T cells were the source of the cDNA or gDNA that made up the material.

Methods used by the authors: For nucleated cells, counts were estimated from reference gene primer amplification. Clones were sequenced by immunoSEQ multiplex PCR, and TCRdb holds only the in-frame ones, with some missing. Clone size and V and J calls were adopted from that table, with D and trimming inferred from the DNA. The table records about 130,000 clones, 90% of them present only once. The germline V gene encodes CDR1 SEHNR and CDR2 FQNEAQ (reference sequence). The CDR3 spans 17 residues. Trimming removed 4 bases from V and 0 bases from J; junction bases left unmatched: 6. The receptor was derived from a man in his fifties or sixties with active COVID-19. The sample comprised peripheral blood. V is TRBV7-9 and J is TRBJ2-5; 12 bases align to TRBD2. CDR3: CASSSAGLAGNQETQYF. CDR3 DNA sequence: TGTGCCAGCAGCTCTGCTGGACTAGCGGGGAACCAAGAGACCCAGTACTTC.